This T cell receptor (beta chain) was identified in a study of blood T cell repertoires in COVID-19. Study details: Sites in the United States, Italy and Spain provided acute and convalescent COVID-19 samples. Sources were T cells, B-cell-depleted T cells, or PBMCs; the material itself was cDNA or gDNA.

In the study's own analysis: For nucleated cells, counts were estimated from reference gene primer amplification. Method: immunoSEQ multiplex PCR; TCRdb's copy keeps in-frame clones and lacks some. For V, J and clone size, that table is used; D and trimming come from the DNA. There are about 160,000 clones in the sample; 80% to 95% occur only once, and about 5.3% lies in the top ten. Patients at the Seattle site were enrolled during active infection and followed longitudinally. The V gene end was trimmed by 4 bases and the J gene end by 0 bases; junction bases not matched to a gene: 7. The germline CDR1 and CDR2 sequences are SGHNT and YENEEA. There are 16 residues in the CDR3.

The chain recombines TRBV11-3 with TRBJ2-3, with 7 bases lining up with TRBD2. The sequenced sample consisted of peripheral blood. The sequence was obtained from a man aged 25-40 years with COVID-19, enrolled during active disease. CDR3 amino acids: CASSSSYGGSTDTQYF. DNA for the CDR3: TGTGCCAGCAGCTCCTCGTACGGGGGGAGCACAGATACGCAGTATTTT. Based on the CDR3 plus reference TRBV11-3 and TRBJ2-3, the full variable domain is EAGVVQSPRYKIIEKKQPVAFWCNPISGHNTLYWYLQNLGQGPELLIRYENEEAVDDSQLPKDRFSAERLKGVDSTLKIQPAELGDSAVYLCASSSSYGGSTDTQYFGPGTRLTVL.